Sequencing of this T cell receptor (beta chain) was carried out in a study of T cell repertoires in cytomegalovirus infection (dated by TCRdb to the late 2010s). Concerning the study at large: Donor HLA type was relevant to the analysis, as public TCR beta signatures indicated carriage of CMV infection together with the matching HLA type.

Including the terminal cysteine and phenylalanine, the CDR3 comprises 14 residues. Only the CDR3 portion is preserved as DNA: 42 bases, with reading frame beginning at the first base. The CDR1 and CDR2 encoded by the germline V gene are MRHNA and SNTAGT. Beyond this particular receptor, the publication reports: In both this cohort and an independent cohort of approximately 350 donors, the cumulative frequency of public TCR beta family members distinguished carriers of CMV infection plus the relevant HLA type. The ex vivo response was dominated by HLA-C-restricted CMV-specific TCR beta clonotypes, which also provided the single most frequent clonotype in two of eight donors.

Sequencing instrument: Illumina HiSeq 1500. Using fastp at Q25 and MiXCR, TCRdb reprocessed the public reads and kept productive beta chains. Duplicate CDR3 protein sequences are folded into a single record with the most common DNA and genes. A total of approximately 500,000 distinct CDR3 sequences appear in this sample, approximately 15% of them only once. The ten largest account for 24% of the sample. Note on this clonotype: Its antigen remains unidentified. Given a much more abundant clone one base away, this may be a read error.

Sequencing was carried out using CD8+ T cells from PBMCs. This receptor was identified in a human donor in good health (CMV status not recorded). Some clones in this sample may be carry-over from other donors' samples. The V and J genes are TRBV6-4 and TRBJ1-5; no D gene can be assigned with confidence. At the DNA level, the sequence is TGTGCCAGTAGTACGGGTGTTAGCAATCAGCTCCAGCATTTT. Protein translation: CASSTGVSNQLQHF.